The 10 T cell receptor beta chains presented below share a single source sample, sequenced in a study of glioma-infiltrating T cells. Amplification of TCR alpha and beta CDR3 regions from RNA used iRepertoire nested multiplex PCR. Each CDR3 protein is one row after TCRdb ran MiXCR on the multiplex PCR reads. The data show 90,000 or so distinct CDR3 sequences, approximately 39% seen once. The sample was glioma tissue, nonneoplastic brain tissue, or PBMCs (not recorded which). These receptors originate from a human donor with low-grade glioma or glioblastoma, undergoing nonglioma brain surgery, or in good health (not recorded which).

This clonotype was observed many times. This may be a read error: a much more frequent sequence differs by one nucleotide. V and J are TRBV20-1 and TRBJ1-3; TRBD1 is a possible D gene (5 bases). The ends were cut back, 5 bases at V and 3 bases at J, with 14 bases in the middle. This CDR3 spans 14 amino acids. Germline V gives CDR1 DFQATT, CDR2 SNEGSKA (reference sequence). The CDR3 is CSASRRVDGNTIYF. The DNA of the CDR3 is TGCAGTGCTTCCCGCAGGGTCGATGGAAACACCATATATTTT.

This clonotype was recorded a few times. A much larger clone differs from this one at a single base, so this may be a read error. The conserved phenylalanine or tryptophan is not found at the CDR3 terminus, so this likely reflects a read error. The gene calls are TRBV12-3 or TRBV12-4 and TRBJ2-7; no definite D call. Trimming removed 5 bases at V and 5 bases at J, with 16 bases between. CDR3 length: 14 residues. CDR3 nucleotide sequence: TGTGCCAGCAGTCCAATCGGGTATGCAAACGAGCAGTACCTC. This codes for CASSPIGYANEQYL.

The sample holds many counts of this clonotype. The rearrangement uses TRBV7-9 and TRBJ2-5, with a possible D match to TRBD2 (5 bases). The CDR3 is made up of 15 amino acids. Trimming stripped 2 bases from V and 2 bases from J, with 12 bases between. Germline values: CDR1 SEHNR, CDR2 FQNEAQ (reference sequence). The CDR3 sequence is CASSLTAGVQETQYF. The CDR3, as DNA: TGTGCCAGCAGCTTAACGGCCGGGGTTCAAGAGACCCAGTACTTC.

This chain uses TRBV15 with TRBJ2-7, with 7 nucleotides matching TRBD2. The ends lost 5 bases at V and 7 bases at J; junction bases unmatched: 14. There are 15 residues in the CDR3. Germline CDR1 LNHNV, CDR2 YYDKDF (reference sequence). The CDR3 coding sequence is TGTGCCACCAGCGGGGGGAGGGGCGCCTACGATGAGCAGTACTTC. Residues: CATSGGRGAYDEQYF.

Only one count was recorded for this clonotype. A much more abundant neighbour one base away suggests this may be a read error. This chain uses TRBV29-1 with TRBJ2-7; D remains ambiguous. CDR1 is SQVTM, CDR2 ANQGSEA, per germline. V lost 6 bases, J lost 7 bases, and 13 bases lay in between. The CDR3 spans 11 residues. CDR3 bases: TGCAGCGTCCCCGACTTCAATGAGCAGTACTTC. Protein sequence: CSVPDFNEQYF.

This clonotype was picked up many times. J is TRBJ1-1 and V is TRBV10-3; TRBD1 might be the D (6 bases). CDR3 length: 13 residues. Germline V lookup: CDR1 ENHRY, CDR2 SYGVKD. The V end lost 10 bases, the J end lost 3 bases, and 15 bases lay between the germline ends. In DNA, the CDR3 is TGTGCCACCGGGGTTAAGGGGGACACTGAAGCTTTCTTT. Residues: CATGVKGDTEAFF.

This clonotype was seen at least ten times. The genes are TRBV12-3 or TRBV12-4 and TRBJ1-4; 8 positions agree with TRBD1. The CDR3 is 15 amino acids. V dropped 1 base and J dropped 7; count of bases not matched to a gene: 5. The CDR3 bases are TGTGCCAGCAGTTTAGACTGGACAGGGTTTGAAAAACTGTTTTTT. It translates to CASSLDWTGFEKLFF.

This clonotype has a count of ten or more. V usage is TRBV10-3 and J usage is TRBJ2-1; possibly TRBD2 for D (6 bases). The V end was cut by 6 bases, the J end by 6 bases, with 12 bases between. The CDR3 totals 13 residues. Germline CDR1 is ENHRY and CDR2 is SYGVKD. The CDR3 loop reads CAISSSGVNEQFF. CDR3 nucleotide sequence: TGTGCCATCAGCAGTAGCGGAGTCAATGAGCAGTTCTTC.

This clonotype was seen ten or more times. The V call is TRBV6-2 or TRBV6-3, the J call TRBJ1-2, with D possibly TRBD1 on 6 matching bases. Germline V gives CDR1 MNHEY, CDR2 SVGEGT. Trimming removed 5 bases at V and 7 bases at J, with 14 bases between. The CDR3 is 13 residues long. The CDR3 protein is CASSQNREGGYTF. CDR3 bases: TGTGCCAGCAGTCAAAACAGGGAAGGTGGCTACACCTTC.

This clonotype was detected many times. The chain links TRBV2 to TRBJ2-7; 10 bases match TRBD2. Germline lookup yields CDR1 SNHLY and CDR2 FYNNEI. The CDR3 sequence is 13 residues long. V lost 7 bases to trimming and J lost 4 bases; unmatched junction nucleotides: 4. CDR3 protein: CASTLAGGYEQYF. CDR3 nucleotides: TGTGCCAGCACTTTAGCGGGAGGATACGAGCAGTACTTC.